The sample holds many counts of the clone carrying this T cell receptor beta chain. The target antigen is unknown. This sample is part of a study of T-cell reconstitution after alpha-beta-depleted transplantation in children. Study-wide results and limits: Newly generated T cells supplied most T-cell counts and diversity one year post-transplant. Approximately two months post-transplant, alpha-beta T cells reportedly originated from several hundred expanded graft clones.

TCRbeta library preparation incorporated unique molecular identifiers. TCRdb itself ran the PCR reads through MiXCR, one entry per CDR3 protein. The table has roughly 200,000 distinct CDR3 sequences, under 8.5% seen once. The CDR3 runs 13 residues. Trimming removed 3 bases at V and 1 base at J, with 10 bases between. In germline, CDR1 is DFQATT, CDR2 SNEGSKA (reference sequence). Sequenced here: PBMCs, sampled before TCRalphabeta/CD19-depleted stem cell transplant. V and J are TRBV20-1 and TRBJ2-7, with no clear D. This receptor was taken from a boy aged 2 to 9 with acute lymphoblastic leukemia, due to receive a stem cell transplant. The CDR3: CSASNSGSYEQYF. In nucleotides, the CDR3 is TGCAGTGCTAGTAATTCCGGATCCTACGAGCAGTACTTC.